Below are 17 T cell receptor beta chains sequenced from a single sample in a study of CD8 T cells in Susac syndrome (dated by TCRdb to the late 2010s). The protocol used for the library was the immunoSEQ multiplex PCR assay. RNA was extracted using the RNeasy kit, and roughly 0.45 to 1 microgram was reverse transcribed with random hexamers. The public reads were reprocessed in TCRdb via fastp at Q25 and MiXCR, keeping in-frame beta chains. Each CDR3 protein appears once, grouped with its most common genes and DNA. Present in this sample are some 120,000 distinct CDR3 sequences, just over 90% of which were seen just once. The top ten clonotypes cover over 0.3% of the sample. Sequenced sample: CD8+ T cells from PBMCs. The receptors were sampled from a human donor with multiple sclerosis.

The genes are TRBV6-2 or TRBV6-3 and TRBJ2-1; TRBD1 matches 11 bases. This CDR3 is 14 amino acids long. Germline values: CDR1 MNHEY, CDR2 SVGEGT. V was pared by 2 bases and J by 9 bases, with 3 bases of the junction left unmatched. CDR3 nucleotides: TGTGCCAGCAGTTACAGGACAGGGGGCAGTGAGCAGTTCTTC. It translates to CASSYRTGGSEQFF.

This clonotype was seen more than once but under ten times. This chain connects TRBV27 to TRBJ1-2; no reliable D call. Per the germline V gene, CDR1 is MNHEY and CDR2 is SMNVEV (reference sequence). This CDR3 has 13 residues. The germline V and J ends were trimmed by 3 bases and 5 bases, with 10 bases remaining between them. The CDR3 coding sequence is TGTGCCAGCAGTTTTTCTCGGACGTATGGCTACACCTTC. Amino acid sequence: CASSFSRTYGYTF.

The genes are TRBV5-6 and TRBJ2-1; 7 nucleotides match TRBD2. Germline loops: CDR1 SGHDT, CDR2 YYEEEE. This CDR3 is built from 16 residues. The ends lost 0 bases at V and 3 bases at J; junction bases unmatched: 6. The CDR3 is CASSLVGAGHYNEQFF. For the CDR3, the DNA is TGTGCCAGCAGCTTGGTGGGAGCGGGGCACTACAATGAGCAGTTCTTC.

CDR3 in amino acids: CASSPGLAAHYEQYF. In DNA, the CDR3 is TGTGCCAGCAGTCCCGGACTAGCGGCACACTACGAGCAGTACTTC. This chain joins TRBV6-2 or TRBV6-3 and TRBJ2-7; 10 bases align to TRBD2. J gave up 3 bases and V 5 bases, and 7 bases lay outside the gene matches. This CDR3 region has 15 residues. The germline CDR1 and CDR2 sequences are MNHEY and SVGEGT.

The rearrangement links TRBV7-9 to TRBJ2-1; D may correspond to TRBD1 or TRBD2 (5 bases each). Trimming took 5 bases from V and 12 from J, leaving 11 bases between them. The CDR3 contains 11 residues. The germline CDR1 and CDR2 sequences are SEHNR and FQNEAQ (reference sequence). The chain's CDR3 is CASSLGTGQFF. CDR3 in DNA: TGTGCCAGCAGCCTTGGGACCGGGCAGTTCTTC.

V is TRBV4-1 and J is TRBJ2-1; 7 bases fit TRBD1. Germline V gene lookup returns CDR1 MGHRA and CDR2 YSYEKL. This CDR3 comprises 15 residues. V trimming: 3 bases; J trimming: 8 bases; junction bases outside the gene matches: 10. The CDR3 spells CASSHSPSTGYEQFF. The CDR3 nucleotides are TGCGCCAGCAGCCATTCTCCCTCGACAGGGTATGAGCAGTTCTTC.

This chain uses TRBV27 with TRBJ1-2; tentative D call: TRBD1 (5 bases). CDR1 is MNHEY, CDR2 SMNVEV, per germline (reference sequence). This CDR3 has 16 amino acids. V lost 5 bases and J 5 bases, leaving 21 bases between the germline ends. The CDR3 DNA sequence: TGTGCCAGCAGTCCCCTCCCCCCGGGACGGACGTATGGCTACACCTTC. Its translation: CASSPLPPGRTYGYTF.

This chain connects TRBV7-9 to TRBJ2-3, with D possibly being TRBD2 (5 bases). This CDR3 is built from 14 residues. Germline lookup yields CDR1 SEHNR and CDR2 FQNEAQ (reference sequence). V was trimmed by 5 bases and J by 8 bases, leaving 17 bases between them. CDR3 loop: CASSLLGEPGTQYF. The CDR3 coding sequence is TGTGCCAGCAGCCTGCTGGGAGAGCCCGGTACGCAGTATTTT.

V and J are TRBV5-8 and TRBJ1-4; 8 nucleotides agree with TRBD1. J gave up 7 bases and V 0 bases, and 2 bases lay outside the gene matches. CDR1 is SGHTS, CDR2 YDEGEE, per germline. This CDR3 is built from 14 residues. The CDR3 DNA is TGTGCCAGCAGCTTGGGGACAGGGAGTGAAAAACTGTTTTTT. It encodes CASSLGTGSEKLFF.

CDR3 in DNA: TGTGCCAGCAGCCAATCCGTTGGCTACACCTTC. It encodes CASSQSVGYTF. The gene calls are TRBV16 and TRBJ1-2; D gene unclear. CDR1 is KGHSY and CDR2 is FQNENV in the germline V gene. The CDR3 covers 11 residues. V shed 0 bases and J shed 7 bases, with 3 bases lying between them.

This sequence joins TRBV27 and TRBJ2-7; TRBD1 aligns across 11 bases. Germline lookup yields CDR1 MNHEY and CDR2 SMNVEV (reference sequence). The V gene end was trimmed by 5 bases and the J gene end by 1 base; junction bases not matched to a gene: 4. CDR3 length: 15 residues. The CDR3 DNA reads as TGTGCCAGCAGTCCCGGACAGGGGGCATCCTACGAGCAGTACTTC. Protein product: CASSPGQGASYEQYF.

The chain uses TRBV27 and TRBJ2-1; 7 bases are a match to TRBD1. The CDR3 contains 15 residues. Germline-derived CDR1 and CDR2 are MNHEY and SMNVEV (reference sequence). J gave up 8 bases and V 3 bases, and 10 bases lay outside the gene matches. The CDR3 sequence is CASSLGQGVQDEQFF. Written as DNA, the CDR3 is TGTGCCAGCAGTTTGGGGCAGGGGGTCCAGGATGAGCAGTTCTTC.

This chain links TRBV4-1 with TRBJ2-1, with a tentative D call TRBD2 (5 bases). Trimming took 1 base from V and 8 from J, leaving 6 bases between them. There are 12 residues in the CDR3. CDR1 is MGHRA, CDR2 YSYEKL, per germline. The DNA for the CDR3 is TGCGCCAGCAGCCAAGGAGCGGATGAGCAGTTCTTC. It is translated as CASSQGADEQFF.

The chain has TRBV6-5 and TRBJ2-7; 7 nucleotides align to TRBD2. This CDR3 comprises 13 residues. The germline V gene has CDR1 MNHEY and CDR2 SVGAGI. The trim removed 2 bases at V and 2 bases at J, leaving 0 bases unmatched. The CDR3 spells CASSYGLAYEQYF. The DNA of the CDR3 is TGTGCCAGCAGTTACGGACTAGCCTACGAGCAGTACTTC.

The rearrangement uses TRBV3-1 and TRBJ2-7; the D gene could be TRBD1 or TRBD2 (5 bases each). The germline gives CDR1 LGHDT, CDR2 YNNKEL (reference sequence). This CDR3 spans 14 amino acids. Trimming left V 2 bases short and J 2 bases short, with 10 bases between. In DNA form, the CDR3 reads TGTGCCAGCAGCCAAAGTCCGGGGCCCTACGAGCAGTACTTC. Its protein product is CASSQSPGPYEQYF.

This rearrangement joins TRBV7-9 to TRBJ2-7; TRBD2 matches 8 bases. CDR3 length: 16 amino acids. The V and J ends lost 5 bases and 2 bases, in that order; junction bases with no gene match: 11. Per germline, CDR1 SEHNR and CDR2 FQNEAQ (reference sequence). CDR3 region: CASSPEERERPYEQYV. In DNA form, the CDR3 reads TGTGCCAGCAGCCCCGAGGAGCGGGAGAGACCCTACGAGCAGTACGTC.

The chain combines TRBV29-1 with TRBJ2-1, with 10 bases aligning to TRBD2. The CDR3 extends over 15 amino acids. With V trimmed by 6 bases and J by 1 base, 6 bases remained unmatched. Looked up from germline, CDR1 is SQVTM and CDR2 is ANQGSEA. The DNA for the CDR3 is TGCAGCGTGGGAGGACTAGCGGTATCCTACAATGAGCAGTTCTTC. This encodes CSVGGLAVSYNEQFF.